This entry lists 27 T cell receptor beta chains sequenced from one sample in a study of T-cell reconstitution after alpha-beta-depleted transplantation in children. Unique molecular identifiers were incorporated into the prepared TCRbeta library. TCRdb independently ran MiXCR on the PCR reads; one entry per CDR3 protein. This table holds about 460,000 distinct CDR3 sequences, 10% to 13% found once. The sequencing here drew on PBMCs, taken before TCRalphabeta/CD19-depleted stem cell transplant. Receptors originate from a child aged 2 to 15 with inherited bone marrow failure, due to receive a stem cell transplant.

This clonotype came up many times. This chain links TRBV27 with TRBJ2-7, with TRBD2 identical over 13 bases. V gave up 5 bases and J gave up 4 bases; unmatched junction bases: 8. The CDR3 has 16 residues. Per germline, CDR1 MNHEY and CDR2 SMNVEV (reference sequence). CDR3 coding DNA: TGTGCCAGCAGTCCGAGGGGACTAGCGGGGACTTACGAGCAGTACTTC. This gives the protein CASSPRGLAGTYEQYF.

This clonotype was counted ten times or more. V usage is TRBV28 and J usage is TRBJ2-5; tentatively, D is TRBD1 (5 bases). Between the trimmed V and J ends, which lost 1 base and 5 bases, there was a span of 8 bases. The germline gives CDR1 MDHEN, CDR2 SYDVKM. This CDR3 contains 13 residues. CDR3 coding DNA: TGTGCCAGCAGTTTATTCACAGGCGAGACCCAGTACTTC. It encodes CASSLFTGETQYF. The full variable domain, in which reference TRBV28 and TRBJ2-5 provide the parts outside the CDR3, is DVKVTQSSRYLVKRTGEKVFLECVQDMDHENMFWYRQDPGLGLRLIYFSYDVKMKEKGDIPEGYSVSREKKERFSLILESASTNQTSMYLCASSLFTGETQYFGPGTRLLVL.

This clonotype was seen ten or more times. J is TRBJ2-1 and V is TRBV4-2, with TRBD2 identical over 11 bases. The CDR3 has 16 amino acids. The germline V gene encodes CDR1 LGHNA and CDR2 YNFKEQ. Trimming took 4 bases from V and 5 from J; bases not matched to a gene: 7. The CDR3 nucleotides read TGTGCCAGCAGCCCCGCAACGACTAGCGGGAACAATGAGCAGTTCTTC. Translated: CASSPATTSGNNEQFF.

This clonotype was detected many times. The gene calls are TRBV29-1 and TRBJ1-1; TRBD1 might be the D (6 bases). Germline V lookup: CDR1 SQVTM, CDR2 ANQGSEA. The V end lost 7 bases, the J end lost 3 bases, and 12 bases lay between the germline ends. CDR3 length: 12 amino acids. The CDR3 DNA follows: TGCAGCGGCTACAGGGATTACACTGAAGCTTTCTTT. Its protein product is CSGYRDYTEAFF.

About this clonotype itself: A read error may be the cause here, since a much bigger clone is one base away. This chain connects TRBV6-2 or TRBV6-3 to TRBJ2-1; maybe TRBD2 (5 bases). This CDR3 contains 13 residues. Germline V gives CDR1 MNHEY, CDR2 SVGEGT. Trimming removed 5 bases from V and 3 bases from J, with 8 bases in between. Here the CDR3 DNA reads TGTGCCAGCAGTCGGACTCGCTACAATGAGCAGTTCTTC. This gives the protein CASSRTRYNEQFF.

This clonotype appeared many times. The chain carries TRBV29-1 and TRBJ2-5; D not certain. The CDR3 spans 13 residues. Looked up from germline, CDR1 is SQVTM and CDR2 is ANQGSEA. The V and J ends lost 3 bases and 4 bases respectively, with 12 bases between them. In nucleotides, the CDR3 is TGCAGCGTTGATTGGCAGGTAGGAGAGACCCAGTACTTC. It specifies CSVDWQVGETQYF.

There are many counts of this clonotype. The chain combines TRBV7-9 with TRBJ2-7; D assignment may be TRBD1 or TRBD2 (5 bases each). Trimming took off 4 bases at V and 0 bases at J, with 13 bases between the two ends. The germline gives CDR1 SEHNR, CDR2 FQNEAQ (reference sequence). The CDR3 is 15 residues long. The CDR3 region is CASSSYRDGSYEQYF. CDR3 DNA: TGTGCCAGCAGCTCATACCGGGACGGCTCCTACGAGCAGTACTTC.

Ten or more counts support this clonotype. This chain uses TRBV5-1 with TRBJ1-2, with TRBD1 as a possible D gene (6 bases). V lost 4 bases and J lost 6, with 13 bases in between. The length of the CDR3 is 13 residues. Germline assignment: CDR1 SGHRS and CDR2 YFSETQ. CDR3 nucleotide sequence: TGCGCCAGCAGCCCCCAGGAGGGGGATGGCTACACCTTC. This sequence encodes CASSPQEGDGYTF.

The table lists this clonotype with many counts. The CDR3 DNA is TGTGCCTGGAGTTGGGAGTTGGTTTACAATGAGCAGTTCTTC. Translation gives CAWSWELVYNEQFF. The V and J genes are TRBV30 and TRBJ2-1, with a possible D match to TRBD2 (5 bases). Per the germline V gene, CDR1 is GTSNPN and CDR2 is SVGIG (reference sequence). This CDR3 region has 14 residues. V lost 2 bases and J lost 4, with 12 bases in between. Filled out from reference TRBV30 and TRBJ2-1, the complete variable domain reads SQTIHQWPATLVQPVGSPLSLECTVEGTSNPNLYWYRQAAGRGLQLLFYSVGIGQISSEVPQNLSASRPQDRQFILSSKKLLLSDSGFYLCAWSWELVYNEQFFGPGTRLTVL.

This clonotype was recorded at least ten times. J is TRBJ2-2 and V is TRBV27, with TRBD2 identical over 7 bases. This CDR3 comprises 13 residues. CDR1 is MNHEY, CDR2 SMNVEV, per germline (reference sequence). With V trimmed by 8 bases and J by 5 bases, 5 bases remained unmatched. The CDR3 DNA reads as TGTGCCAGCGGTGTCGGGAGGACCGGGGAGCTGTTTTTT. Translating it yields CASGVGRTGELFF.

This clonotype was counted many times. The V gene is TRBV12-3 or TRBV12-4, the J gene TRBJ2-3; TRBD2 aligns across 15 bases. CDR3 length: 15 residues. J was trimmed by 5 bases and V by 6 bases; bases with no gene match: 3. CDR3 bases: TGTGCCAGCAGGGGACTAGCGGGAGGTCTAGATACGCAGTATTTT. Residues: CASRGLAGGLDTQYF.

This clonotype was picked up many times. The gene calls are TRBV4-3 and TRBJ1-1; D is unclear. This CDR3 has 14 amino acids. Germline assignment: CDR1 LGHNA and CDR2 YSLEER. V was shortened by 0 bases and J by 1 base, with 6 bases between the two germline ends. The CDR3, as DNA: TGCGCCAGCAGCCAAGATCGGACGAACACTGAAGCTTTCTTT. The encoded protein is CASSQDRTNTEAFF.

At least ten counts were recorded for this clonotype. The chain employs TRBV14 and TRBJ2-7; 9 bases align to TRBD2. This CDR3 spans 17 amino acids. CDR1 and CDR2 (germline): SGHDN, FVKESK. J was trimmed by 0 bases and V by 1 base; bases with no gene match: 7. CDR3 nucleotide sequence: TGTGCCAGCAGCCAAGGGACTAGCGATTACTTCTCCTACGAGCAGTACTTC. Amino acids: CASSQGTSDYFSYEQYF.

This clonotype was counted ten times or more. The gene calls are TRBV10-3 and TRBJ2-7, with 10 bases identical to TRBD1. CDR3 length: 13 residues. Trimming removed 8 bases from V and 3 bases from J; junction bases left unmatched: 4. Germline V CDR1 and CDR2: ENHRY, SYGVKD. The CDR3 loop reads CAIGGTGDYEQYF. CDR3 coding DNA: TGTGCCATCGGAGGGACAGGGGACTACGAGCAGTACTTC.

This clonotype was detected many times. The chain is built from TRBV4-1 and TRBJ2-7; 9 bases map to TRBD1. Trimming removed 4 bases from V and 3 bases from J; junction bases left unmatched: 4. In germline, CDR1 is MGHRA, CDR2 YSYEKL. CDR3 length equals 14 residues. CDR3 loop: CASSRTDRGYEQYF. The CDR3 DNA reads TGCGCCAGCAGCCGTACGGACAGGGGCTACGAGCAGTACTTC.

This clonotype was counted at least ten times. This chain uses TRBV20-1 with TRBJ1-5, with 7 bases aligning to TRBD1. Germline trimming cut 3 bases from V and 2 bases from J; bases unmatched to any gene: 4. There are 14 residues in the CDR3. Germline CDR1 and CDR2: DFQATT and SNEGSKA (reference sequence). CDR3 sequence: CSASITGGNQPQHF. CDR3 bases: TGCAGTGCTAGTATCACAGGGGGCAATCAGCCCCAGCATTTT.

The V call is TRBV7-2, the J call TRBJ1-6, with 8 bases lining up with TRBD1. The CDR3 has 14 amino acids. The J segment lost 10 bases and the V segment lost 5 bases, leaving 7 bases of the junction unmatched. The germline CDR1 and CDR2 sequences are SGHTA and FQGNSA. Here the CDR3 reads CASSPGGGGSPLHF. The CDR3, as DNA: TGTGCCAGCAGCCCAGGGGGCGGAGGATCACCCCTCCACTTT.

This clonotype was counted ten times or more. CDR3 residues: CASSRYGQGNNEQFF. For the CDR3, the DNA is TGCGCCAGCAGCCGATACGGACAGGGAAACAATGAGCAGTTCTTC. The gene calls are TRBV4-3 and TRBJ2-1; TRBD1 matches at 8 bases. V gave up 4 bases and J gave up 5 bases; unmatched junction bases: 7. This CDR3 region has 15 residues. In germline, CDR1 is LGHNA, CDR2 YSLEER.

Many counts were recorded for this clonotype. This chain connects TRBV20-1 to TRBJ2-7, with 10 positions matching TRBD2. The CDR3 runs to 15 residues. Germline loops: CDR1 DFQATT, CDR2 SNEGSKA (reference sequence). V lost 0 bases to trimming and J lost 3 bases; unmatched junction nucleotides: 5. The CDR3 nucleotides are TGCAGTGCTAGAGATCCGGCTAGCGGGAGCTACGAGCAGTACTTC. It codes for CSARDPASGSYEQYF.

This clonotype was counted many times. V and J are TRBV20-1 and TRBJ1-6; D gene uncertain. The CDR3 has 12 residues. CDR1 is DFQATT and CDR2 is SNEGSKA in the germline V gene (reference sequence). V was pared by 5 bases and J by 9 bases, with 11 bases between. CDR3 sequence reads: CSALARGSPLHF. The CDR3 DNA reads TGCAGTGCTCTAGCTCGAGGTTCACCCCTCCACTTT.

The chain is built from TRBV7-9 and TRBJ1-1, with 7 bases aligning to TRBD1. Germline V gives CDR1 SEHNR, CDR2 FQNEAQ (reference sequence). Trimming at V came to 5 bases and at J to 3 bases, leaving 12 bases not matched to a gene. The length of the CDR3 is 16 residues. This CDR3 is CASSRNPGQLDTEAFF. CDR3 DNA sequence: TGTGCCAGCAGCCGCAACCCGGGACAGCTCGACACTGAAGCTTTCTTT.

This clonotype has at least ten counts. The chain recombines TRBV20-1 with TRBJ1-4; tentatively, D is TRBD1 (6 bases). From germline, CDR1 is DFQATT and CDR2 SNEGSKA (reference sequence). This CDR3 has 13 amino acids. V dropped 7 bases and J dropped 8 bases, with 17 bases sitting between them. This CDR3 reads CSDTGRRKEKLFF. The CDR3 DNA sequence: TGCAGTGACACAGGGCGGAGGAAGGAAAAACTGTTTTTT.

At least ten counts were recorded for this clonotype. V and J are TRBV27 and TRBJ2-3, with a weak D call TRBD2 (6 bases). Between the trimmed V and J ends, which lost 4 bases and 2 bases, there was a span of 10 bases. This CDR3 spans 14 amino acids. Germline V gene sequence: CDR1 MNHEY, CDR2 SMNVEV (reference sequence). The CDR3 bases are TGTGCCAGCAGTTGGGGGGTGTTCACAGATACGCAGTATTTT. Translation gives CASSWGVFTDTQYF.

Concerning this clonotype: A much more abundant neighbour one base away suggests this may be a read error. The chain recombines TRBV9 with TRBJ2-1; TRBD2 matches at 10 bases. The CDR3 consists of 12 residues. V lost 4 bases, J lost 9 bases, and 1 base stayed unmatched. Germline CDR1 SGDLS, CDR2 YYNGEE. CDR3 sequence reads: CASSPSGGEQFF. As DNA, the CDR3 is TGTGCCAGCAGCCCTAGCGGGGGTGAGCAGTTCTTC.

This clonotype has ten or more counts. The V call is TRBV28, the J call TRBJ2-4; 7 bases line up with TRBD2. CDR3 length: 14 residues. After removal of 3 bases from V and 6 bases from J, the junction contained 5 bases not matched to a gene. Per the germline V gene, CDR1 is MDHEN and CDR2 is SYDVKM. CDR3 region: CASSFTREGNIQYF. In nucleotides, the CDR3 is TGTGCCAGCAGTTTTACCAGGGAGGGAAACATTCAGTACTTC.

Many counts were recorded for this clonotype. The CDR3 sequence: CATGEPGQGFYEQYF. The CDR3 DNA reads as TGTGCCACCGGGGAGCCGGGACAGGGTTTCTACGAGCAGTACTTC. The chain has TRBV10-3 and TRBJ2-7; 9 bases match TRBD1. Looked up from germline, CDR1 is ENHRY and CDR2 is SYGVKD. The V gene end was trimmed by 10 bases and the J gene end by 3 bases; junction bases not matched to a gene: 13. The CDR3 extends over 15 amino acids.

This clonotype was seen ten or more times. The J gene is TRBJ2-1, the V gene TRBV29-1, with D hard to call. V lost 0 bases and J lost 1, with 10 bases in between. The CDR3 extends over 15 amino acids. Germline V lookup: CDR1 SQVTM, CDR2 ANQGSEA. The CDR3 region has the DNA TGCAGCGTTGAAGATCTGAAGGAGTCCTACAATGAGCAGTTCTTC. Translation: CSVEDLKESYNEQFF.